This T cell receptor beta chain was profiled in a study of cytomegalovirus exposure and HLA in healthy donors. The wider study: Unique TCRs numbering approximately 81 million, obtained from HLA-typed donors, made up an early data release.

The CDR3 runs 14 residues. Germline V gene sequence: CDR1 LGHNA, CDR2 YSLEER. Trimming stripped 4 bases from V and 6 bases from J, with 16 bases between. Primers for the PCR totalled 60 Vbeta and 13 Jbeta. Here immunoSEQ multiplex PCR was the method, and the copy in TCRdb shows in-frame clones only, minus some. Of about 140,000 clones in the sample, 82% were seen once. This TCR came from a woman in her 40s in good health and CMV-seronegative. The J gene is TRBJ2-7, the V gene TRBV4-3; D perhaps matches TRBD2 (6 bases). Sequencing used PBMCs. CDR3 loop: CASSPGLPSSEQYF. CDR3 bases: TGCGCCAGCAGCCCTGGACTACCGTCTTCCGAGCAGTACTTC.